The rows below give T cell receptor beta chains drawn from one sample of a study of cytomegalovirus exposure and HLA in healthy donors. Libraries were prepared by immunoSEQ multiplex PCR; TCRdb keeps only in-frame clonotypes and omits some of them. Of under 110,000 clones in the sample, roughly 85% were seen once. The sequenced sample was PBMCs. These receptors originate from a young man in good health and CMV-seronegative. Each CDR3 is given with its conserved first and last residue. D genes are given only for firm matches. Not all rows give a size; the values are once, few, many and, for expanded clones, a class.

D gene	V gene	J gene	clone size	CDR3 DNA	CDR3 protein
TRBD2	TRBV11-2	TRBJ2-1	NA	TGTGCCAGCAGCCCCTGGAGCGAGCGGGGGTCCTACAATGAGCAGTTCTTC	CASSPWSERGSYNEQFF
NA	TRBV10-3	TRBJ2-7	NA	TGTGCCATCAGTGAGTCACAACAGGGTACCTACGAGCAGTACTTC	CAISESQQGTYEQYF
NA	TRBV15	TRBJ1-2	NA	TGTGCCACCAGCAGATCAAGCGAAACGGGTGGCTACACCTTC	CATSRSSETGGYTF
NA	TRBV25-1	TRBJ1-1	NA	TGTGCCAGCAGAGCAGCTCAGGATACTGAAGCTTTCTTT	CASRAAQDTEAFF
TRBD2	TRBV11-2	TRBJ2-5	NA	TGTGCCAGCAGCTTGGGTGGCCTGAGGGGGCGGGGGGGCCAAGAGACCCAGTACTTC	CASSLGGLRGRGGQETQYF
NA	TRBV25-1	TRBJ2-5	NA	TGTGCCAGCAGTCCACCGGGGAGCCCCAGCGAGACCCAGTACTTC	CASSPPGSPSETQYF
TRBD2	TRBV9	TRBJ2-5	NA	TGTGCCAGCGGGGGAACTGCCGGGACTAGCCTATTGTCCCAAGAGACCCAGTACTTC	CASGGTAGTSLLSQETQYF
TRBD2	TRBV5-1	TRBJ2-3	NA	TGCGCCAGCAGCTTGGAGCGGGGGGGCTCAGATACGCAGTATTTT	CASSLERGGSDTQYF
TRBD1	TRBV10-3	TRBJ2-3	NA	TGTGCCAGCGCGTTCGACAGGGGTACAGATACGCAGTATTTT	CASAFDRGTDTQYF
NA	TRBV19	TRBJ2-5	few	TGTGCCAGTAGTGCCCCTTCAGCACAGGGCGGGGAGACCCAGTACTTC	CASSAPSAQGGETQYF
NA	TRBV28	TRBJ2-7	NA	TGTGCCAGCAGCAAGCGGGCGGGATTCTTATCCTACGAGCAGTACTTC	CASSKRAGFLSYEQYF
TRBD1	TRBV6-1	TRBJ2-1	NA	TGTGCCAGCCCAGGACAGGGGTTAGATGAGCAGTTCTTC	CASPGQGLDEQFF
TRBD1	TRBV5-1	TRBJ1-2	NA	TGCGCCAGCAGCCTGGGACAGGGAGACTATGGCTACACCTTC	CASSLGQGDYGYTF
TRBD1	TRBV13	TRBJ2-1	once	TGTGCCAGCAGCCCCGGGACAGGGGGCTACAATGAGCAGTTCTTC	CASSPGTGGYNEQFF
TRBD1	TRBV28	TRBJ1-1	NA	TGTGCCAGCAGTTCCGGGACAGGGGGCTTTACTGAAGCTTTCTTT	CASSSGTGGFTEAFF
TRBD2	TRBV4-1	TRBJ2-3	NA	TGCGCCAGCAGCCCCGGGCCGCTAGCGGTGGACACAGATACGCAGTATTTT	CASSPGPLAVDTDTQYF
TRBD2	TRBV6-5	TRBJ2-4	once	TGTGCCAGCAGCCCGGGGGGGGCCAAAAACATTCAGTACTTC	CASSPGGAKNIQYF
TRBD1	TRBV4-2	TRBJ1-4	NA	TGTGCCAGCAGCATAACAGGGGACGGGGTTGAAAAACTGCTTTTT	CASSITGDGVEKLLF
NA	TRBV7-9	TRBJ1-1	NA	TGTGCCAGCAGCAATCTGGCGGGGAACACTGAAGCTTTCTTT	CASSNLAGNTEAFF
NA	TRBV10-3	TRBJ1-2	NA	TGTGCCATCAGTGATGAGAAAGGGGGTATAGGCTACACCTTC	CAISDEKGGIGYTF
TRBD1	TRBV6-1	TRBJ2-7	NA	TGTGCCAGCAGTCCTTGGACAGGGGGCTCCTACGAGCAGTACTTC	CASSPWTGGSYEQYF
NA	TRBV28	TRBJ1-1	NA	TGTGCCAGCAGTCCCCAGGGAACAGGGTACACTGAAGCTTTCTTT	CASSPQGTGYTEAFF
NA	TRBV2	TRBJ2-5	NA	TGTGCCAGCAGTGGTCGGGAGACCCAGTACTTC	CASSGRETQYF
TRBD1	TRBV5-1	TRBJ2-2	few	TGCGCCACCACGACAGGGCCGAACACCGGGGAGCTGTTTTTT	CATTTGPNTGELFF
NA	TRBV5-5	TRBJ2-5	NA	TGTGCCAGCAGCCCCCCTGGCCTCGGGGAGACCCAGTACTTC	CASSPPGLGETQYF
NA	TRBV2	TRBJ1-1	NA	TGTGCCAGCAGTCCCCGGGAGTTAACTGAAGCTTTCTTT	CASSPRELTEAFF
TRBD2	TRBV15	TRBJ2-5	NA	TGTGCCACCAGCAGAGTTGCGGGGGGGCCTGTAAGTGAGACCCAGTACTTC	CATSRVAGGPVSETQYF
TRBD1	TRBV7-9	TRBJ2-5	NA	TGTGCCAGCAGCTTAGGGGGACAGGGGGCACTGGAGACCCAGTACTTC	CASSLGGQGALETQYF
TRBD1	TRBV7-3	TRBJ1-6	NA	TGTGCCAGCAGCTTACCGGGACAGGGGAGGCCTACCATTAATTCACCCCTCCACTTT	CASSLPGQGRPTINSPLHF
TRBD1	TRBV9	TRBJ2-1	NA	TGTGCCAGCAGCGTAGGGACAGGAACCTACAATGAGCAGTTCTTC	CASSVGTGTYNEQFF
TRBD1	TRBV11-1	TRBJ2-6	NA	TGTGCCAGCAGCTCTCCATTGGACAGGGCGTCCGGGGCCAACGTCCTGACTTTC	CASSSPLDRASGANVLTF
TRBD2	TRBV5-1	TRBJ2-1	NA	TGCGCCAGCAGCCACAGTAGCGGGGCCTACAATGAGCAGTTCTTC	CASSHSSGAYNEQFF
NA	TRBV11-3	TRBJ2-1	once	TGTGCCAGCAGCTTAGTTAGCGGTGAGCAGTTCTTC	CASSLVSGEQFF
TRBD1	TRBV29-1	TRBJ2-3	NA	TGCAGCGTAGATTCGACAGGGGGTAACACAGATACGCAGTATTTT	CSVDSTGGNTDTQYF
NA	TRBV6-1	TRBJ2-3	NA	TGTGCCAGCAGTGAAGAGGCCGGGAACACAGATACGCAGTATTTT	CASSEEAGNTDTQYF
NA	TRBV15	TRBJ1-3	NA	TGTGCCACCAGCATGGACACTTCAGGAAACACCATATATTTT	CATSMDTSGNTIYF
TRBD1	TRBV11-2	TRBJ2-3	NA	TGTGCCAGCAGCTACGGGACAGGGATAGATACGCAGTATTTT	CASSYGTGIDTQYF
NA	TRBV4-3	TRBJ1-5	NA	TGCGCCAGCAGCCAAGATAAGAGGAATCAGCCCCAGCATTTT	CASSQDKRNQPQHF
TRBD1	TRBV7-8	TRBJ1-1	NA	TGTGCCAGCAGCTCAGACCTCATAGGGGGGGACAGGGGCGACACTGAAGCTTTCTTT	CASSSDLIGGDRGDTEAFF
TRBD1	TRBV12-5	TRBJ2-1	NA	TGTGCTAGTGGTTTGGTAGCAGGACAGGGGGTTAGTGAGCAGTTCTTC	CASGLVAGQGVSEQFF
TRBD2	TRBV7-3	TRBJ2-3	NA	TGTGCCAGCAGCTCGCTAGCGGGAGGATTAGATACGCAGTATTTT	CASSSLAGGLDTQYF
TRBD1	TRBV5-1	TRBJ2-1	once	TGCGCCAGCAGCTCGGGACAGGGAGGAAGCAATGAGCAGTTCTTC	CASSSGQGGSNEQFF
NA	TRBV9	TRBJ2-7	NA	TGTGCCAGCAGCGTAGAGCCAGGGAACGAGCAGTACTTC	CASSVEPGNEQYF
TRBD2	TRBV12-5	TRBJ2-2	NA	TGTGCTAGTGGTTTGGTGACTAGCAACACCGGGGAGCTGTTTTTT	CASGLVTSNTGELFF
TRBD1	TRBV6-1	TRBJ2-4	NA	TGTGCCAGCAGTGAAGTGTTCGACAGGGTAGACTTC	CASSEVFDRVDF
NA	TRBV5-6	TRBJ2-7	once	TGTGCCAGCAGCTCCGTGCGCTACGAGCAGTACTTC	CASSSVRYEQYF
NA	TRBV7-2	TRBJ1-2	NA	TGTGCCAGCAGCTTAGGGCACCGAACCTCCTATGGCTACACCTTC	CASSLGHRTSYGYTF
TRBD1	TRBV19	TRBJ1-1	NA	TGTGCCAGCACCGCCAGGGGGCAAACTGAAGCTTTCTTT	CASTARGQTEAFF
NA	TRBV5-5	TRBJ2-7	NA	TGTGCCAGCAGCCCCTGGGGCCAGAGCTCCTACGAGCAGTACTTC	CASSPWGQSSYEQYF
NA	TRBV30	TRBJ2-7	NA	TGTGCCTGGAACCCGACTGGCTCCTACGAGCAGTACTTC	CAWNPTGSYEQYF